Below, one TCR beta chain is given with its context. These data originate in a study of technical replicates of blood from a handful of donors. The V and J ends lost 2 bases and 6 bases, in that order; junction bases with no gene match: 2. There are 13 residues in the CDR3. The germline gives CDR1 SGHNT, CDR2 YENEEA. Profiling relied on immunoSEQ multiplex PCR, and the TCRdb table lists in-frame clones only, not all of them. Of tens of thousands of clones in the sample, 75% to 95% were seen once. Sequencing was performed on T cells isolated from PBMCs. V is TRBV11-3 and J is TRBJ2-3; 7 positions match TRBD1. The sequence was obtained from a human donor in good health. Some clones in this sample may be carry-over from other donors' samples. The CDR3 sequence is CASSLTGADTQYF. As DNA, the CDR3 is TGTGCCAGCAGCTTAACAGGGGCCGATACGCAGTATTTT.